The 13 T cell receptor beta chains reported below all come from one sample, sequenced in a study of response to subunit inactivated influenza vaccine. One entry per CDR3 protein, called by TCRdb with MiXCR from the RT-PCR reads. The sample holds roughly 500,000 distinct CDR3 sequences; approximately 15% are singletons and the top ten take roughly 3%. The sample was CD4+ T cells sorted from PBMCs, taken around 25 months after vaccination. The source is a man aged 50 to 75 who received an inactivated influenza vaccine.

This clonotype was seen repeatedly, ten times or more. This CDR3 reads CASLPGQGTDTQYF. The CDR3 bases are TGTGCCAGTTTACCGGGACAGGGCACAGATACGCAGTATTTT. This chain uses TRBV7-9 with TRBJ2-3, with 8 bases fitting TRBD1. CDR1 and CDR2 (germline): SEHNR, FQNEAQ (reference sequence). The junction had 6 bases not matched to a gene; V was cut back by 9 bases and J by 1 base. The CDR3 is made up of 14 amino acids.

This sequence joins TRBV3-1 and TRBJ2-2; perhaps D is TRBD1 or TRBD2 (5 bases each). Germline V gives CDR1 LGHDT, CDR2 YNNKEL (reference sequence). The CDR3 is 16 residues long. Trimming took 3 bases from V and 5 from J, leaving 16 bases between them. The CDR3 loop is CASSHRGNRLTGELFF. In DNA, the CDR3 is TGTGCCAGCAGCCATAGAGGGAACAGGCTGACCGGGGAGCTGTTTTTT.

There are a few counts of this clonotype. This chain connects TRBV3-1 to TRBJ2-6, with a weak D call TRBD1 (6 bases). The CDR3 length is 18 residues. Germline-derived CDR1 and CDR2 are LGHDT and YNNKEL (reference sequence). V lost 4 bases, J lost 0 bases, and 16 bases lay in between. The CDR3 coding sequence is TGTGCCAGCAGCCTTCAGGGGACAAGAATCTCTGGGGCCAACGTCCTGACTTTC. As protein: CASSLQGTRISGANVLTF.

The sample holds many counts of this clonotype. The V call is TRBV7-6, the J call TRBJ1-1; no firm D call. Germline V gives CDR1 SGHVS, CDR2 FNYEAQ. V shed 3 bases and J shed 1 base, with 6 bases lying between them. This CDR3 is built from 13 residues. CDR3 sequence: CASSFSQNTEAFF. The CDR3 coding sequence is TGTGCCAGCAGCTTCTCCCAGAACACTGAAGCTTTCTTT.

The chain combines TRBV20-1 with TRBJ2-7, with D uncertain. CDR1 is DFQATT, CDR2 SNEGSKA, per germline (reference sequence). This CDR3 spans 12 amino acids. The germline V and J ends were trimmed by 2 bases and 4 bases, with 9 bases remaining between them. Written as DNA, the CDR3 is TGCAGTGCTAGACCAGACCCTTACGAGCAGTACTTC. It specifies CSARPDPYEQYF.

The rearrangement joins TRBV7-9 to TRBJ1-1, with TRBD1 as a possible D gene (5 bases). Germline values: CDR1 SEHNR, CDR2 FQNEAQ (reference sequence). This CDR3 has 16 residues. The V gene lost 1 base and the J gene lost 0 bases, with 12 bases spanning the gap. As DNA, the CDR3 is TGTGCCAGCAGCTTAGTAATTGGCAGGGTGAACACTGAAGCTTTCTTT. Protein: CASSLVIGRVNTEAFF.

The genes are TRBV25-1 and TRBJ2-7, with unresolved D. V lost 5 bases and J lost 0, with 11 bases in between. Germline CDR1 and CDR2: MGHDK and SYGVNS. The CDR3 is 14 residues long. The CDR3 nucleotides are TGTGCCAGCAGTCCGTCTAGGAGCTCCTACGAGCAGTACTTC. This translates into CASSPSRSSYEQYF.

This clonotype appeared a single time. The CDR3 coding sequence is TGCAGTGCTACTCGACTAGAATCCGGGGAGCTGTTTTTT. Translated, it gives CSATRLESGELFF. The chain carries TRBV20-1 and TRBJ2-2, with a possible D match to TRBD2 (6 bases). From germline, CDR1 is DFQATT and CDR2 SNEGSKA (reference sequence). The CDR3 runs 13 residues. Trimming left V 4 bases short and J 6 bases short, with 12 bases between.

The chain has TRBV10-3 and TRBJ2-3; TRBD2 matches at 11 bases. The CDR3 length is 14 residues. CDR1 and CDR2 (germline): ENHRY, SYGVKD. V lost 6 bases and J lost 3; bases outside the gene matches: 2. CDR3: CAIRTSGVTDTQYF. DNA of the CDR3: TGTGCCATCAGGACTAGCGGGGTAACAGATACGCAGTATTTT.

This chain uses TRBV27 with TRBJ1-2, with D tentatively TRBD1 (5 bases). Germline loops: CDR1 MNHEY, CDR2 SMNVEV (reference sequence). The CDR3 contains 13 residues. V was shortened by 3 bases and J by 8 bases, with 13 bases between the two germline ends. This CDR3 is CASSFPQGRGYTF. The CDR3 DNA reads TGTGCCAGCAGTTTCCCCCAGGGTCGAGGCTACACCTTC.

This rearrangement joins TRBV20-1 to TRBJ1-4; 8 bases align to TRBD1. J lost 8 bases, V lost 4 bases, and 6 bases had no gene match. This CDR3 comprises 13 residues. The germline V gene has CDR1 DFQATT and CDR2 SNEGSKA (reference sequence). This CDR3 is CSANQGAGEKLFF. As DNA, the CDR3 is TGCAGTGCTAATCAGGGGGCCGGCGAAAAACTGTTTTTT.

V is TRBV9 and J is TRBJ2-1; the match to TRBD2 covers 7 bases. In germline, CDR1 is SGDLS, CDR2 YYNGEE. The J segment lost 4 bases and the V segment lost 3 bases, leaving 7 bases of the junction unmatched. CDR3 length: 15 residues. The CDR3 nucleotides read TGTGCCAGCAGCGGGTTAGCGGGCCTTTACAATGAGCAGTTCTTC. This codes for CASSGLAGLYNEQFF.

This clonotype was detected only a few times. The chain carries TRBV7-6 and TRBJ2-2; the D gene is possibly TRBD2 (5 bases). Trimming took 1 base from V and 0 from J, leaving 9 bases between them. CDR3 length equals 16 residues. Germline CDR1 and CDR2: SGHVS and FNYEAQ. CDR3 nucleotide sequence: TGTGCCAGCAGCTTAGTACCCGGGACGAACACCGGGGAGCTGTTTTTT. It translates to CASSLVPGTNTGELFF.